This entry is about one TCR beta chain. What this receptor recognizes is not known. Per-nucleotide qualities are absent, and no much larger clonotype sits a single base away. This sample was taken from a study of shared clonotypes between healthy human individuals (TCRdb year 2020). Concerning the study at large: A few men and two women, aged 18 to 49 years, made up the cohort. For each donor, CD4 naive and CD4 memory were each given three plates, CD8 naive was given two plates, and CD8 memory was given one plate. To estimate repertoire size and how much clonotypes are shared between individuals, the study performed deep sequencing of blood TCR repertoires from a few healthy adults. To increase sequencing depth and limit assay-specific biases, different laboratories used diverse techniques to prepare libraries and sequence TCR repertoires. Each donor's leukapheresis produced roughly between about 0.85 and 10 billion PBMCs.

CD8 naive samples were obtained by positive selection for CCR7 among CD45RO-negative cells, yielding a CD45RA+CCR7+ population from which TemRA cells were excluded. Donors were healthy HIV-negative adults with no recently reported acute infections or vaccinations. Every donor was a Caucasian adult residing in Nashville, Tennessee, USA. Blood was collected by leukapheresis, and PBMCs were isolated by Ficoll-Histopaque density gradient centrifugation and then cryopreserved in liquid nitrogen vapor phase. Purity and quantity of every magnetically sorted T cell population were checked by analytical flow cytometry. Genomic DNA was isolated from each sorted fraction and quantified by UV absorbance on a Nanodrop 2000c. Points the paper makes about the study in general: When several donors were compared, the shared fraction of clonotypes was about 5.2% for naive CD4, 3% to 4% for naive CD8, 2% to 2.5% for memory CD4, and 0.4% for memory CD8. Pairwise subsampling indicated that sequencing depth was expected to affect the degree of clonotype sharing among donors. Even with the large sequencing depth, rarefaction of the sorted-subset datasets indicated that sequencing was incomplete. Sampling was limited to blood, and TCR repertoires in tissue likely differ from TCR repertoires in blood. The genetic and exposure-history diversity represented was limited by the small number of donors. Larger estimated clonotype richness was generally found for naive subsets than for memory subsets. Compared with non-shared clonotypes, the clonotypes found in all four sorted-subset donors had higher generation probabilities.

V is shortened by 6 bases, J by 2 bases, and the region joining them spans 10 bases. CDR1 MNHEY and CDR2 SMNVEV were looked up in the germline V gene (reference sequence). The cysteine opens and the phenylalanine closes a CDR3 of 14 amino acids. The entry retains the CDR3 DNA only, 42 bases that are in frame from base 1. Using the deep immunoSEQ assay, multiplex PCR amplified TCR CDR3 regions from genomic DNA. For each cell subset, the extracted genomic DNA was distributed evenly across all wells of several immunoSEQ 96-well plates, and each plate served as one replicate. For sorted subsets, roughly 200 ng genomic DNA, equal to 25,000 to 35,000 T cell genomes, was loaded into each replicate PCR. The purified libraries were quantified using a Qubit 3.0 fluorometer, sized with a Bioanalyzer 2100, and then quantified again using the KAPA Library Quantification kit. A separate single-read 150-cycle Illumina NextSeq 550 flow cell was used to sequence each immunoSEQ 96-well plate. The study's own analysis went as follows. Because the immunoSEQ output held only junctional sequences and lacked quality scores, the filtering could not match the filtering applied to full-length reads. Sequences were annotated with PyIR, a Python wrapper for IgBLAST v1.9, using IMGT germline references to assign V/J genes and CDR3. Reads with weak V/J assignments (E-value above 1e-6), missing CDR3, stop codons, out-of-frame junctions, or ambiguous translated residues were removed. A V3J clonotype was defined by an identical inferred V gene, J gene, and CDR3 amino acid sequence. To compute the percentage overlap between repertoires, the number of shared unique clonotypes was divided by the size of the smaller repertoire. Three approaches were used to assess repertoire richness: RTK rarefaction, the Chao1 estimator, and Recon v2.1 estimates of unobserved clonotypes. Generation probabilities for all TCRbeta clonotypes obtained by the gDNA method from a handful of donors were computed using OLGA. TCRdb obtained this table from immuneACCESS and retained in-frame rearrangements with V and J assigned. These tables miss some clones; where compared with another copy, unresolved V genes account for less than half of the shortfall, and the remainder is unexplained. V, J and clone size were drawn from that table, and D and trimming were deduced from the DNA. Recorded for this sample are nearly 600,000 clones; just under 97% of them occurred a single time. Roughly 0.1% of the sample is held by the ten biggest clonotypes.

The source material was naive CD8+ T cells sorted from blood. The cell subset or site label on this specimen signifies: CD45RA+CCR7+. The receptor's source is a woman aged 30 to 39 in good health. Recombination connected TRBV27 to TRBJ1-4, with no confident D gene call. For the CDR3, the sequence is CASSPRETNEKLFF. The nucleotides read TGTGCCAGCAGCCCCCGGGAGACTAATGAAAAACTGTTTTTT.